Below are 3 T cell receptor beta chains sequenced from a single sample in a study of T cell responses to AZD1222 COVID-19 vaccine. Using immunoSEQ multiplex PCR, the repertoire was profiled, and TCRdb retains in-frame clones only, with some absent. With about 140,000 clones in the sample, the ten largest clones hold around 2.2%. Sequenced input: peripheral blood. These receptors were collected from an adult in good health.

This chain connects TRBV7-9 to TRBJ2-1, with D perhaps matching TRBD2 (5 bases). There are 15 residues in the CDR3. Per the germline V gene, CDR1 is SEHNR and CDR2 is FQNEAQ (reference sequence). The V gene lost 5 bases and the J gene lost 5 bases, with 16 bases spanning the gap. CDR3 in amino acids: CASSPIHEGDNEQFF. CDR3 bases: TGTGCCAGCAGCCCAATCCACGAGGGAGACAATGAGCAGTTCTTC.

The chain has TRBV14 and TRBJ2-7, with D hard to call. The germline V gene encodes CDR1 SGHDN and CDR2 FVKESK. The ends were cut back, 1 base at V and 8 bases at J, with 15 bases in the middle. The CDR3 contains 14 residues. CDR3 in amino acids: CASSQGVAEAKQYF. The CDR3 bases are TGTGCCAGCAGCCAAGGAGTGGCAGAGGCAAAGCAGTACTTC.

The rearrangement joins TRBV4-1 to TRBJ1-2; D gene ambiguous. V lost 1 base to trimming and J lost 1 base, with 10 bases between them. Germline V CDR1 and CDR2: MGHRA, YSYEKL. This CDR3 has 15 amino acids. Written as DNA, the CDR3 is TGCGCCAGCAGCCAAGTCGGGGTGCGTAACTATGGCTACACCTTC. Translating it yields CASSQVGVRNYGYTF.